This T cell receptor beta chain originates from a study of cytomegalovirus exposure and HLA in healthy donors. The PCR made use of 60 Vbeta and 13 Jbeta primers. Sequencing used immunoSEQ multiplex PCR; TCRdb keeps in-frame clones, though not all of them. The table lists about 68,000 clones, more than 80% of them singletons. This clone came up once. No antigen is known for it. Germline assignment: CDR1 MNHNS and CDR2 SASEGT. V dropped 0 bases and J dropped 6 bases, with 26 bases sitting between them. This CDR3 comprises 19 residues. Regarding the study as a whole: Several of the most significant clusters appeared, in a later analysis, to be linked to common viral pathogens.

V is TRBV6-1 and J is TRBJ1-2, with a weak D call TRBD1 (5 bases). Sample: PBMCs. The sequence derives from a human donor in good health. In DNA, the CDR3 is TGTGCCAGCAGTGAAGCGCGATTGACAGCGGGAAAAGGCGGCGATGGCTACACCTTC. Its translation: CASSEARLTAGKGGDGYTF.